A selection of T cell receptor beta chains follows, all from one sample in a study of beta chain features in type 1 diabetes. Libraries were prepared by immunoSEQ multiplex PCR; TCRdb keeps only in-frame clonotypes and omits some of them. The sample includes almost 250,000 clones, approximately 14% of them seen just once. The sequencing sample was made of naive CD4+ T cells from blood. Source of these receptors: a woman aged 40 to 49 in good health. CDR3s include the opening cysteine and the closing phenylalanine or tryptophan. The order of the fields is J gene, V gene, clone size, CDR3 length, D gene, CDR3 protein, CDR3 DNA. The D gene is left open where the match is weak. Expanded clones are given a class, and other clones once, few, many or no size at all.

J gene: TRBJ1-2; V gene: TRBV9; clone size: NA; CDR3 length: 15; D gene: TRBD1; CDR3 protein: CASSVVGTGAYGYTF; CDR3 DNA: TGTGCCAGCAGCGTAGTGGGAACAGGGGCCTATGGCTACACCTTC
J gene: TRBJ1-2; V gene: TRBV5-4; clone size: NA; CDR3 length: 12; D gene: NA; CDR3 protein: CASGAIGGGYTF; CDR3 DNA: TGCGCCAGCGGGGCTATTGGTGGAGGCTACACCTTC
J gene: TRBJ2-5; V gene: TRBV4-3; clone size: NA; CDR3 length: 17; D gene: TRBD1; CDR3 protein: CASSQMRLDRHQETQYF; CDR3 DNA: TGCGCCAGCAGCCAAATGCGATTGGACAGGCACCAAGAGACCCAGTACTTC
J gene: TRBJ2-1; V gene: TRBV11-2; clone size: few; CDR3 length: 16; D gene: TRBD2; CDR3 protein: CASSLTSGGAAGEQFF; CDR3 DNA: TGTGCCAGCAGCTTGACTAGCGGGGGGGCTGCAGGTGAGCAGTTCTTC
J gene: TRBJ1-2; V gene: TRBV6-5; clone size: few; CDR3 length: 13; D gene: TRBD1; CDR3 protein: CASRETGQGGYTF; CDR3 DNA: TGTGCCAGCAGAGAAACGGGACAGGGGGGCTACACCTTC
J gene: TRBJ2-5; V gene: TRBV19; clone size: NA; CDR3 length: 14; D gene: NA; CDR3 protein: CASSLGAGVETQYF; CDR3 DNA: TGTGCCAGTAGCCTCGGGGCAGGGGTGGAGACCCAGTACTTC
J gene: TRBJ2-7; V gene: TRBV5-1; clone size: NA; CDR3 length: 15; D gene: NA; CDR3 protein: CASSLVRESSYEQYF; CDR3 DNA: TGCGCCAGCAGCTTGGTCCGGGAAAGCTCCTACGAGCAGTACTTC
J gene: TRBJ1-6; V gene: TRBV5-1; clone size: NA; CDR3 length: 14; D gene: NA; CDR3 protein: CASSLDRVDSPLHF; CDR3 DNA: TGCGCCAGCAGCTTGGACAGGGTTGATTCACCCCTCCACTTT
J gene: TRBJ1-2; V gene: TRBV4-3; clone size: few; CDR3 length: 16; D gene: TRBD1; CDR3 protein: CASSQTPRTGIFGYTF; CDR3 DNA: TGCGCCAGCAGCCAAACCCCGAGGACAGGGATCTTTGGCTACACCTTC
J gene: TRBJ2-3; V gene: TRBV4-1; clone size: NA; CDR3 length: 14; D gene: TRBD2; CDR3 protein: CASSYERGADTQYF; CDR3 DNA: TGCGCCAGCAGCTACGAGCGGGGCGCAGATACGCAGTATTTT
J gene: TRBJ1-5; V gene: TRBV12-5; clone size: NA; CDR3 length: 16; D gene: NA; CDR3 protein: CASGLVPQGSNQPQHF; CDR3 DNA: TGTGCTAGTGGTTTGGTACCACAGGGCAGCAATCAGCCCCAGCATTTT
J gene: TRBJ2-7; V gene: TRBV5-1; clone size: few; CDR3 length: 12; D gene: NA; CDR3 protein: CASRTDSYEQYF; CDR3 DNA: TGCGCCAGCCGGACAGACTCCTACGAGCAGTACTTC
J gene: TRBJ2-3; V gene: TRBV4-1; clone size: few; CDR3 length: 17; D gene: TRBD1; CDR3 protein: CASSQMNRGGNTDTQYF; CDR3 DNA: TGCGCCAGCAGCCAAATGAATAGAGGGGGCAACACAGATACGCAGTATTTT
J gene: TRBJ1-6; V gene: TRBV5-4; clone size: NA; CDR3 length: 15; D gene: TRBD1; CDR3 protein: CASSHAGTGGSPLHF; CDR3 DNA: TGTGCCAGCAGCCACGCCGGGACAGGAGGTTCACCCCTCCACTTT
J gene: TRBJ2-7; V gene: TRBV21-1; clone size: NA; CDR3 length: 14; D gene: NA; CDR3 protein: CASSRATLSYEQYF; CDR3 DNA: TGTGCCAGCAGCAGGGCTACGCTCTCCTACGAGCAGTACTTC
J gene: TRBJ2-2; V gene: TRBV4-2; clone size: NA; CDR3 length: 16; D gene: NA; CDR3 protein: CASSQVLGGRTGELFF; CDR3 DNA: TGTGCCAGCAGCCAAGTTCTGGGGGGTCGGACCGGGGAGCTGTTTTTT
J gene: TRBJ1-1; V gene: TRBV7-2; clone size: many; CDR3 length: 14; D gene: NA; CDR3 protein: CASSLGRLNTEAFF; CDR3 DNA: TGTGCCAGCAGCTTGGGCAGACTGAACACTGAAGCTTTCTTT